These T cell receptor beta chains were read from a single sample in a study of cytomegalovirus exposure and HLA in healthy donors. Method: immunoSEQ multiplex PCR; TCRdb's copy keeps in-frame clones and lacks some. The sample carries fewer than 250,000 clones, 82% recorded once. The specimen was PBMCs. The receptors originated from a man aged 35 to 55 in good health and CMV-seropositive. Each CDR3 is given with its conserved first and last residue. D genes are given only for firm matches. The listing skips clone size in some rows; elsewhere it reads once, few, many or a size class.

. | TRBJ2-1 | TRBV6-5 | TRBD2 | TGTGCCAGCAGTCCTCTAGCGGGAGGCTACAATGAGCAGTTCTTC | CASSPLAGGYNEQFF
. | TRBJ1-1 | TRBV5-1 | . | TGCGCCAGCAGCTTACAGGGAAGAGAAGCTTTCTTT | CASSLQGREAFF
. | TRBJ1-2 | TRBV11-3 | . | TGTGCCAGCAGCTTAGGGTCCAGCTATGGCTACACCTTC | CASSLGSSYGYTF
. | TRBJ2-7 | TRBV10-1 | . | TGCGCCAGCAGCCCTGACACAGGATCCTACGAGCAGTACTTC | CASSPDTGSYEQYF
few | TRBJ2-1 | TRBV5-5 | TRBD2 | TGTGCCAGCAGCATTAGCGGGAGTTCCTACAATGAGCAGTTCTTC | CASSISGSSYNEQFF
. | TRBJ1-1 | TRBV5-1 | . | TGCGCCAGCAGCTTGTATGGGGGGACCCTCACTGAAGCTTTCTTT | CASSLYGGTLTEAFF
. | TRBJ1-5 | TRBV6-1 | . | TGTGCCAGCAGTCAGACAGGTAGCAATCAGCCCCAGCATTTT | CASSQTGSNQPQHF
. | TRBJ1-5 | TRBV30 | TRBD1 | TGTGCCTGGAGTGGTAGCGGGACAGGGGGCTTTTGGCAGCCCCAGCATTTT | CAWSGSGTGGFWQPQHF
few | TRBJ1-1 | TRBV7-9 | . | TGTGCCAGCAGCTTATACGGGGGGATTAACACTGAAGCTTTCTTT | CASSLYGGINTEAFF
. | TRBJ2-6 | TRBV19 | . | TGTGCCAGCCAGTACTCTGGGGCCAACGTCCTGACTTTC | CASQYSGANVLTF
few | TRBJ1-2 | TRBV5-1 | TRBD1 | TGCGCCAGCAGCCTAATCCCACAGGGGGCAGACTATGGCTACACCTTC | CASSLIPQGADYGYTF
. | TRBJ1-1 | TRBV5-1 | . | TGCGCCAGCAGCACGGGGGAGTGGGCTGAAGCTTTCTTT | CASSTGEWAEAFF
. | TRBJ1-1 | TRBV7-7 | TRBD1 | TGTGCCAGCAGCCCGGTCACAGGGGGAGTCACTGAAGCTTTCTTT | CASSPVTGGVTEAFF
. | TRBJ1-2 | TRBV19 | . | TGTGCCAGTAGTAGCCCCCGACATGGGTATGGCTACACCTTC | CASSSPRHGYGYTF
. | TRBJ2-1 | TRBV7-9 | . | TGTGCCAGCAGCCCCCCCATAGGACAGAGATTAGGTGAGCAGTTCTTC | CASSPPIGQRLGEQFF
. | TRBJ1-6 | TRBV30 | TRBD1 | TGTGCCTGGAGGCCCCTGGGACAGGGCCTAAATAATTCACCCCTCCACTTT | CAWRPLGQGLNNSPLHF
. | TRBJ1-2 | TRBV2 | TRBD1 | TGTGCCAGCAGGGACAGGGGCGCTGGCTACACCTTC | CASRDRGAGYTF
. | TRBJ2-1 | TRBV6-1 | TRBD2 | TGTGCCAGCATCGGACTAGCGGGATACAATGAGCAGTTCTTC | CASIGLAGYNEQFF
. | TRBJ2-1 | TRBV11-2 | . | TGTGCCAGCAGCCCGGTGCAGGGGAACAATGAGCAGTTCTTC | CASSPVQGNNEQFF
. | TRBJ1-5 | TRBV5-6 | TRBD1 | TGTGCCAGCAGCTTTGGGACAGGGGGCGATCAGCCCCAGCATTTT | CASSFGTGGDQPQHF
few | TRBJ2-5 | TRBV6-5 | . | TGTGCCAGCAGCAGAACCACAGGGTTGATAGAGACCCAGTACTTC | CASSRTTGLIETQYF
. | TRBJ2-1 | TRBV18 | TRBD2 | TGTGCCAGCTCACCCCAACTAGCGAAATCCTACAATGAGCAGTTCTTC | CASSPQLAKSYNEQFF
few | TRBJ1-1 | TRBV25-1 | . | TGTGCCAGCCTCTCGGACTATTCGTCCCCCCCTGAAGCTTTCTTT | CASLSDYSSPPEAFF
. | TRBJ2-1 | TRBV28 | . | TGTGCCAGCAGCCTGCCCGGGGGGCCTTCCTACAATGAGCAGTTCTTC | CASSLPGGPSYNEQFF
. | TRBJ1-2 | TRBV12-2 | . | TGTGCAAGTCGCTTAGCGGGCAGGTTAATTAACTATGGCTACACCTTC | CASRLAGRLINYGYTF
once | TRBJ2-2 | TRBV7-9 | TRBD2 | TGTGCCAGCAGCTTATCAGCGGGAGGCCTGAACACCGGGGAGCTGTTTTTT | CASSLSAGGLNTGELFF
. | TRBJ1-1 | TRBV30 | . | TGTGCCGGAAACAGGGCAAGTGAAGCTTTCTTT | CAGNRASEAFF
. | TRBJ1-5 | TRBV2 | . | TGTGCCAGCAGCGAGCATAGCAATCAGCCCCAGCATTTT | CASSEHSNQPQHF
. | TRBJ2-2 | TRBV4-1 | . | TGCGCCAGCAGTGATGCGGGGAACACCGGGGAGCTGTTTTTT | CASSDAGNTGELFF
. | TRBJ1-2 | TRBV7-8 | . | TGTGCCAGCAGCTTACCTTCCCGAGAATATGGCTACACCTTC | CASSLPSREYGYTF
. | TRBJ2-1 | TRBV7-3 | . | TGTGCCAGCAGCTTAACGAGCCTAGGAAAAAATGAGCAGTTCTTC | CASSLTSLGKNEQFF
. | TRBJ2-1 | TRBV9 | TRBD2 | TGTGCCAGCAGGAAGGGGGAAAGCGGGAGTTTATTCTTC | CASRKGESGSLFF
. | TRBJ1-6 | TRBV30 | TRBD1 | TGTGCCTGGAGGGACAGGGCCGATTCACCCCTCCACTTT | CAWRDRADSPLHF
once | TRBJ1-1 | TRBV19 | . | TGTGCCAGTAGTCTACAGATGAACACTGAAGCTTTCTTT | CASSLQMNTEAFF
. | TRBJ2-4 | TRBV5-1 | . | TGCGCCAGCAGCTTGTCAGGTGGTATCAAAAACATTCAGTACTTC | CASSLSGGIKNIQYF
. | TRBJ2-2 | TRBV6-5 | . | TGTGCCAGCAGTCTCACCGACTCGAACACCGGGGAGCTGTTTTTT | CASSLTDSNTGELFF
. | TRBJ1-2 | TRBV19 | TRBD1 | TGTGCCAGTAAAAGCCGGGACAGGGCTTCTGGCTACACCTTC | CASKSRDRASGYTF
once | TRBJ2-5 | TRBV19 | . | TGTGCCACTTCATCGGGGAGGGAGACCCAGTACTTC | CATSSGRETQYF
. | TRBJ1-1 | TRBV5-4 | TRBD1 | TGTGCCAGCAGCTCCCCCGGGACAGGGGGCACTGAAGCTTTCTTT | CASSSPGTGGTEAFF
. | TRBJ2-3 | TRBV7-6 | . | TGTGCCAGCAGCTTAGGAGTTCCAGATACGCAGTATTTT | CASSLGVPDTQYF
. | TRBJ1-1 | TRBV6-5 | TRBD1 | TGTGCCAGCAGTTACTCCATACAGGGGGCGAACACTGAAGCTTTCTTT | CASSYSIQGANTEAFF
. | TRBJ2-5 | TRBV29-1 | TRBD2 | TGCAGCGTTGAAGACCCAAGCGGGAAGCCACAAGAGACCCAGTACTTC | CSVEDPSGKPQETQYF
. | TRBJ1-1 | TRBV28 | . | TGTGCCAGCAGTTTAACAGTTATGAACACTGAAGCTTTCTTT | CASSLTVMNTEAFF